This TCR beta chain was captured by sequencing in a study of beta chain features in type 1 diabetes. Whole-study results and caveats: Whether TCRB rearrangement is influenced by HLA type was left unresolved in this analysis. Cells expressing TCR highly could be over-represented by cDNA sequencing. Across all four CD4+ subsets, people with type 1 diabetes showed modestly shorter TCRB CDR3s.

This CDR3 is built from 13 residues. Germline CDR1 is SGHDT and CDR2 is YYEEEE. Trimming pared 4 bases from V and 4 bases from J, leaving 9 bases between. What was sequenced were expressed TCRB transcripts, since all of the isolated RNA had been reverse transcribed. Sequencing used immunoSEQ multiplex PCR; TCRdb keeps in-frame clones, though not all of them. Among approximately 250,000 clones, over 8.5% were seen once, and the ten largest hold approximately 0.035%. In this sample, this clone turned up a few times. Its antigen remains unknown. The gene calls are TRBV5-6 and TRBJ2-1, with no clear D. The specimen was naive CD4+ T cells from blood. The clonotype originates from a woman aged 18-29 years in good health. The CDR3 DNA reads TGTGCCAGCAGCCAGGCGATTTACAATGAGCAGTTCTTC. Encoded protein: CASSQAIYNEQFF.